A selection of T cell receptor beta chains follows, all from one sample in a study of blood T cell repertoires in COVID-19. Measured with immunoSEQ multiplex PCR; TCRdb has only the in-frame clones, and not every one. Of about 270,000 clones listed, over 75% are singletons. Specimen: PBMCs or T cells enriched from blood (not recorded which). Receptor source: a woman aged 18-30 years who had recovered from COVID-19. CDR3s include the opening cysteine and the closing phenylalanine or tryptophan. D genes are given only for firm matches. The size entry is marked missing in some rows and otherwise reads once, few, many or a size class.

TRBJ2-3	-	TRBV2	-	TGTGCCAGCAAAGGGGTGACAGATACGCAGTATTTT	CASKGVTDTQYF
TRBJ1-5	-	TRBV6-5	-	TGTGCCAGCACCGTCGCTGAGACAGTTGGTTGGCCCCAGCATTTT	CASTVAETVGWPQHF
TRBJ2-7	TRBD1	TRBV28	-	TGTGCCACCGGACAGGGAAGGGTCGAGCAGTACTTC	CATGQGRVEQYF
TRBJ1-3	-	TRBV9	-	TGTGCCAGCAGCCCCTGGGGGGGGGCAGACACCATATATTTT	CASSPWGGADTIYF
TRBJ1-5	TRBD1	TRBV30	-	TGTGCCTGGACCGGGACAGGGGGTGGTCAGCCCCAGCATTTT	CAWTGTGGGQPQHF
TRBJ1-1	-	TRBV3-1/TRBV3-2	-	TGTGCCAGCAGCCAAGAAAGGGGTTGGACTGAAGCTTTCTTT	CASSQERGWTEAFF
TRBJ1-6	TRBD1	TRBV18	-	TGTGCCAGCTCACCACCGGGACAGGGCCCTAATTCACCCCTCCACTTT	CASSPPGQGPNSPLHF
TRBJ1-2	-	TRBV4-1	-	TGCGCCAGCAGCCAAGACAGACAGCTCCGAACGAAAGTCTCTAACTATGGCTACACCTTC	CASSQDRQLRTKVSNYGYTF
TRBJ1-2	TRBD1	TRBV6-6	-	TGTGCCAGCAGAAGACCCGAAAGGGGGCCAGGGGATGGCTACACCTTC	CASRRPERGPGDGYTF
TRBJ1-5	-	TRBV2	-	TGTGCCAGCAGTGGAAATGCAGGGGGCAATCAGCCCCAGCATTTT	CASSGNAGGNQPQHF
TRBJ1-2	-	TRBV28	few	TGTGCCAGCGGGCCTTCTAACTATGGCTACACCTTC	CASGPSNYGYTF
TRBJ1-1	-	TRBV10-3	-	TGTGCCATCAGTGATAGGAGCACTGAAGCTTTCTTT	CAISDRSTEAFF
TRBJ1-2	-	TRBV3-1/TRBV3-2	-	TGTGCCAGCAGCCCGGGTCTCTATGGCTACACCTTC	CASSPGLYGYTF
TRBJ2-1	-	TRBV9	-	TGTGCCAGCAGCGTAGCCCAGAACAATGAGCAGTTCTTC	CASSVAQNNEQFF
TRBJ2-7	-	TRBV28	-	TGTGCCAGCAGTGAACTCTCGGGCCTAAGAGGGTTC	CASSELSGLRGF
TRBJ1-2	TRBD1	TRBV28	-	TGTGCCAGCGCTTTTAGTGCAGGGGGATATGGCTACACCTTC	CASAFSAGGYGYTF
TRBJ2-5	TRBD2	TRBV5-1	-	TGCGCCAGCAGCTTGGCCCCTAGCGGGGGGGCCCAAGAGACCCAGTACTTC	CASSLAPSGGAQETQYF
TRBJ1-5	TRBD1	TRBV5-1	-	TGCGCCAGCAGCTCGGTCCCGGGACAGGTTTATAGCAATCAGCCCCAGCATTTT	CASSSVPGQVYSNQPQHF
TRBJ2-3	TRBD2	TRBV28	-	TGTGCCAGCAGTTCCCTTTTAAGCGGGGGGGCCTTGGGGCCAGATACGCAGTATTTT	CASSSLLSGGALGPDTQYF
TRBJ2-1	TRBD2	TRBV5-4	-	TGTGCCAGCAGCTTGGCCAAAACTAGCGGGGGAGCATCCGGCGATGAGCAGTTCTTC	CASSLAKTSGGASGDEQFF
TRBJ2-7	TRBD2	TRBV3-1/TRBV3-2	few	TGTGCCAGCAGCCCAGGGACTAGCGTTTATGAGCAGTACTTC	CASSPGTSVYEQYF
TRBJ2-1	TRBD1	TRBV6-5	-	TGTGCCAGCGAGCGGACAGGTGACAATGAGCAGTTCTTC	CASERTGDNEQFF
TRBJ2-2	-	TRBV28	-	TGTGCCAGCAGTTTATGGGGGCTCGCCGGGGAGCTGTTTTTT	CASSLWGLAGELFF
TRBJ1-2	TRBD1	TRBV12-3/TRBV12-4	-	TGTGCCAGCAGAGAGGGACAGGGGTATGGCTACACCTTC	CASREGQGYGYTF
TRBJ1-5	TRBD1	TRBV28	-	TGTGCCAGCAGTATAGGGGGCTCGGGCAATCAGCCCCAGCATTTT	CASSIGGSGNQPQHF
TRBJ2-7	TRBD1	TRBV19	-	TGTGCCAGTAGTACCGGGACAGGGCGCTACGAGCAGTACTTC	CASSTGTGRYEQYF
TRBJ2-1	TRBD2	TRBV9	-	TGTGCCAGCAGCGCCGTTGAAAGCGGGGTTCTTTACGGTGAGCAGTTCTTC	CASSAVESGVLYGEQFF
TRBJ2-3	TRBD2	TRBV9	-	TGTGCCAGCAGCACCCGGTCGGGACTAGGGAGCACAGATACGCAGTATTTT	CASSTRSGLGSTDTQYF
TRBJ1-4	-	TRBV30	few	TGTGCCTGGAGTGTGAATCGAGGGGAAAAACTGTTTTTT	CAWSVNRGEKLFF
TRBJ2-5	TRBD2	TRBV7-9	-	TGTGCCAGCAGCTTCGGATCGTCAGCGGGGGGCCAAGAGACCCAGTACTTC	CASSFGSSAGGQETQYF
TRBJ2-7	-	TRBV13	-	TGTGCCAGCAGCTTGGGGGGTACGAGTTCCTACGAGCAGTACTTC	CASSLGGTSSYEQYF
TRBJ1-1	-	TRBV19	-	TGTGCCAGTAGTATCCAGGGCTTGAACACTGAAGCTTTCTTT	CASSIQGLNTEAFF
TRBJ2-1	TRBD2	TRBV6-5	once	TGTGCCAGCCGGGCTAGCGGGGGGGGTGAGCAGTTCTTC	CASRASGGGEQFF
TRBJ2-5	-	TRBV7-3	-	TGTGCCAGCAGCTTAGGAGCGGACTTTCAAGAGACCCAGTACTTC	CASSLGADFQETQYF
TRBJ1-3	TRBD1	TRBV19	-	TGTGCCAGTAGTAAAGGGACAGGGGAATTAAACACCATATATTTT	CASSKGTGELNTIYF
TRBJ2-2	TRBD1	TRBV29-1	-	TGCAGCGCCACAGGACAGGTGGGGAAGGCCGGGGAGCTGTTTTTT	CSATGQVGKAGELFF
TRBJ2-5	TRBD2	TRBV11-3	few	TGTGCCAGCAGCCCCACCTCCCCACTAGCGGGGATCACACAAGAGACCCAGTACTTC	CASSPTSPLAGITQETQYF
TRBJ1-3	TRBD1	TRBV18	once	TGTGCCAGCTCACCCTTGAGGACAGGGACCTCTGGAAACACCATATATTTT	CASSPLRTGTSGNTIYF
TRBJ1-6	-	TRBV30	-	TGTGCCTGGAGTGTAGGAGGGGATAATTCACCCCTCCACTTT	CAWSVGGDNSPLHF
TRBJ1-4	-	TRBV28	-	TGTGCCAGCAGCCCTAGCGGCTGGGGAGAACTGTTTTTT	CASSPSGWGELFF
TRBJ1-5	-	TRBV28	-	TGTGCCAGCACCGGGACACCGGATACTCAGCCCCAGCATTTT	CASTGTPDTQPQHF
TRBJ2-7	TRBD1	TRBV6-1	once	TGTGCCAGCAGTGAAGCCTCCCAGGGGGTAAGCGAGCAGTACTTC	CASSEASQGVSEQYF
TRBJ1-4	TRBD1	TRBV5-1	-	TGCGCCAGCAGCTCTCAAACAGGGGGAAGTAATGAAAAACTGTTTTTT	CASSSQTGGSNEKLFF
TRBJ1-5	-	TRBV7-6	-	TGTGCCAGCAGCTTAGGACAACGACCCTTGATTGAGCCCCAGCATTTT	CASSLGQRPLIEPQHF
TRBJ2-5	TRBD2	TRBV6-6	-	TGTGCCAGCAGCCACGGACTAGCGGCTAAGCCAGCCGGGAGCCAAGAGACCCAGTACTTC	CASSHGLAAKPAGSQETQYF
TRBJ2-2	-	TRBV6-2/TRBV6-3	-	TGTGCCAGCAGTTACCATTCAGGGCCTACCTCCGGGGAGCTGTTTTTT	CASSYHSGPTSGELFF
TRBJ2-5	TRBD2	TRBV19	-	TGTGCCAGTAGTTCGGGACTAGCGGGGGGTCAAGAGACCCAGTACTTC	CASSSGLAGGQETQYF
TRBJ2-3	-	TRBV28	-	TGTGCCAGCAGTCTTGTGGATACGCAGTATTTT	CASSLVDTQYF
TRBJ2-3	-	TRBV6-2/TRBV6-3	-	TGTGCCAGCAGTTCCCCGAGATCTATGGATACGCAGTATTTT	CASSSPRSMDTQYF
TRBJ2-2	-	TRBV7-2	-	TGTGCCACCCCCAGGGTTGTCACCGGGGAGCTGTTTTTT	CATPRVVTGELFF
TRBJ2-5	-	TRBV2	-	TGTGCCAGCAGTTGGGGGCTTAGTGGGGGTTTGCAGACCCAGTACTTC	CASSWGLSGGLQTQYF
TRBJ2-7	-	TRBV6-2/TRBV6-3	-	TGTGCCAGCAGTTACACTCTCGAGCAGTACTTC	CASSYTLEQYF
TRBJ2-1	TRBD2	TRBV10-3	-	TGTGCCATCAGAACCCCCCGCGGGGGTCTTAATGAGCAGTTCTTC	CAIRTPRGGLNEQFF
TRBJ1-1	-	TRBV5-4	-	TGTGCCAGCAGCCCTCGGGGGAGTGCTGAAGCTTTCTTT	CASSPRGSAEAFF
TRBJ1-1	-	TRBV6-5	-	TGTGCCAGCAGTTACTCATCCTTGAACACTGAAGCTTTCTTT	CASSYSSLNTEAFF
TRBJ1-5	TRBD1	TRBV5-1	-	TGCGCCAGCAGCTTGGGGACAGGGAGGGGTCAGCCCCAGCATTTT	CASSLGTGRGQPQHF